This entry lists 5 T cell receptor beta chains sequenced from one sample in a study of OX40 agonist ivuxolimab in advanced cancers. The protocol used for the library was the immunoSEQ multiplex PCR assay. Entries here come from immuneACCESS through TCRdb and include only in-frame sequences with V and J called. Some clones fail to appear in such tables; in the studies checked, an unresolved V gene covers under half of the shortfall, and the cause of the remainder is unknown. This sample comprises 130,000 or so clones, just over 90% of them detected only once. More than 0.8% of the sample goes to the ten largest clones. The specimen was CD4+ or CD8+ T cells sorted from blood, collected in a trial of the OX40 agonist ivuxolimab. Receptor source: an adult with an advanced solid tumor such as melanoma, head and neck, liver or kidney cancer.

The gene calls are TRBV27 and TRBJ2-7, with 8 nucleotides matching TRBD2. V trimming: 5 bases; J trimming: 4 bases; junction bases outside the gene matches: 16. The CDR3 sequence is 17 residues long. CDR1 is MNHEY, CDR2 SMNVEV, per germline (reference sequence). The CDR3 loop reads CASSRSPSGAGAYEQYF. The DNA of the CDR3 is TGTGCCAGCAGTCGTTCCCCGTCGGGAGCGGGAGCGTACGAGCAGTACTTC.

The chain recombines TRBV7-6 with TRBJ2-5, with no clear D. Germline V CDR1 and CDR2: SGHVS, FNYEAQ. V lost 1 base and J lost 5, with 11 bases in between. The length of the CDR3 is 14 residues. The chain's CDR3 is CASSLGGQKETQYF. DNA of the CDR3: TGTGCCAGCAGCTTAGGTGGGCAGAAGGAGACCCAGTACTTC.

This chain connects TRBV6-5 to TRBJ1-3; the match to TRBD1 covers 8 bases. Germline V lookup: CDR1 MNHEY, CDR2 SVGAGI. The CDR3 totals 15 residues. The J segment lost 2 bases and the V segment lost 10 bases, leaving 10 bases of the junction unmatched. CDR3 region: CAISGQGPAGNTIYF. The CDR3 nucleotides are TGTGCCATCAGCGGACAGGGCCCGGCTGGAAACACCATATATTTT.

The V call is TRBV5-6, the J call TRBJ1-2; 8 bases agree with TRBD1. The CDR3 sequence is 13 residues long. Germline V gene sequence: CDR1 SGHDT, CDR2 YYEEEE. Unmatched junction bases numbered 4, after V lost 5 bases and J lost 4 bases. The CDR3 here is CASRLQGVYGYTF. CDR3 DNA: TGTGCCAGCAGGCTACAGGGGGTCTATGGCTACACCTTC.

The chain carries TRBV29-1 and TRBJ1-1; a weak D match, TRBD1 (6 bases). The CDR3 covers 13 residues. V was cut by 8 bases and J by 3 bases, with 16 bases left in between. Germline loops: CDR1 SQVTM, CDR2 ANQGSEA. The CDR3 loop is CSCQRGADTEAFF. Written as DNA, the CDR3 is TGCAGCTGTCAACGGGGGGCGGACACTGAAGCTTTCTTT.